What follows are 20 T cell receptor beta chains derived from one specimen sequenced in a study of CD8 T cells in Susac syndrome. The authors reverse transcribed roughly 0.45 to 1 ug RNA with random hexamers. TCRdb re-called the immunoSEQ multiplex PCR reads through MiXCR, storing one row per CDR3 protein. The sample lists 200,000 or so distinct CDR3 sequences, approximately 96% seen once, with 0.098% in the top ten. Sequencing was carried out using CD4+ T cells from PBMCs. The receptors stem from a human donor with Susac syndrome.

The chain combines TRBV20-1 with TRBJ2-3; D perhaps matches TRBD1 (6 bases). This CDR3 spans 14 amino acids. Per germline, CDR1 DFQATT and CDR2 SNEGSKA (reference sequence). V lost 3 bases, J lost 4 bases, and 14 bases lay in between. The CDR3 DNA follows: TGCAGTGCTAGTGGCAGGGGCAAGGCAGATACGCAGTATTTT. Residues: CSASGRGKADTQYF.

This chain uses TRBV5-6 with TRBJ2-1; no reliable D call. Germline-derived CDR1 and CDR2 are SGHDT and YYEEEE. The CDR3 runs 13 residues. V was pared by 1 base and J by 4 bases, with 6 bases between. The CDR3 is CASSLRPYNEQFF. In DNA, the CDR3 is TGTGCCAGCAGCTTGAGGCCATACAATGAGCAGTTCTTC.

This sequence joins TRBV20-1 and TRBJ1-5; no clear D. This CDR3 has 15 amino acids. V was trimmed by 4 bases and J by 6 bases, leaving 19 bases between them. Per the germline V gene, CDR1 is DFQATT and CDR2 is SNEGSKA (reference sequence). CDR3 DNA: TGCAGTGCTACCAGCGGCGTGGGCACCGGTCAGCCCCAGCATTTT. This codes for CSATSGVGTGQPQHF.

This chain links TRBV30 with TRBJ2-1, with 7 bases matching TRBD1. The V gene end was trimmed by 3 bases and the J gene end by 0 bases; junction bases not matched to a gene: 23. This CDR3 contains 21 residues. The germline CDR1 and CDR2 sequences are GTSNPN and SVGIG (reference sequence). In DNA, the CDR3 is TGTGCCTGGAGCGAAACCATGAGACAGGGCGATCTAGGTAGCTCCTACAATGAGCAGTTCTTC. Encoded protein: CAWSETMRQGDLGSSYNEQFF.

The chain employs TRBV25-1 and TRBJ2-2; 9 bases are shared with TRBD1. This CDR3 is built from 15 residues. Germline trimming cut 7 bases from V and 4 bases from J; bases unmatched to any gene: 7. Germline CDR1 reads MGHDK; CDR2 reads SYGVNS. CDR3 coding DNA: TGTGCCAGCACCTCCGGGACAGGGTTCACCGGGGAGCTGTTTTTT. It specifies CASTSGTGFTGELFF.

V is TRBV5-6 and J is TRBJ2-7, with a tentative D call TRBD1 (5 bases). The germline gives CDR1 SGHDT, CDR2 YYEEEE. The germline V and J ends were trimmed by 4 bases and 1 base, with 15 bases remaining between them. CDR3 length equals 15 residues. The CDR3 DNA sequence: TGTGCCAGCAGCCGCTTCGCCAGGGCATCCTACGAGCAGTACTTC. Translating it yields CASSRFARASYEQYF. Looking up the rest from reference TRBV5-6 and TRBJ2-7 gives the full variable domain: DAGVTQSPTHLIKTRGQQVTLRCSPKSGHDTVSWYQQALGQGPQFIFQYYEEEERQRGNFPDRFSGHQFPNYSSELNVNALLLGDSALYLCASSRFARASYEQYFGPGTRLTVT.

This rearrangement joins TRBV12-3 or TRBV12-4 to TRBJ2-1; D gene unclear. CDR3 length: 13 residues. Trimming took off 3 bases at V and 9 bases at J, with 12 bases between the two ends. The CDR3 DNA reads TGTGCCAGCAGTTTTGGTTCGAGTGGTGAGCAGTTCTTC. It is translated as CASSFGSSGEQFF.

The rearrangement uses TRBV5-1 and TRBJ2-1; 8 positions match TRBD1. Germline assignment: CDR1 SGHRS and CDR2 YFSETQ. The length of the CDR3 is 15 residues. J gave up 3 bases and V 0 bases, and 2 bases lay outside the gene matches. CDR3 sequence reads: CASSLGQGYYNEQFF. The CDR3 coding sequence is TGCGCCAGCAGCTTGGGACAGGGGTACTACAATGAGCAGTTCTTC.

The CDR3 protein is CSGDPTETSGANVLTF. The CDR3 coding sequence is TGCAGCGGGGACCCGACAGAGACCTCTGGGGCCAACGTCCTGACTTTC. This chain links TRBV29-1 with TRBJ2-6; D is possibly TRBD1 or TRBD2 (5 bases each). The CDR3 is 16 residues long. V lost 7 bases to trimming and J lost 0 bases, with 16 bases between them. Germline V gene lookup returns CDR1 SQVTM and CDR2 ANQGSEA.

The CDR3 nucleotides are TGTGCCAGCAGTGACTCCACGTCCTCCGGGGAGCTGTTTTTT. Encoded protein: CASSDSTSSGELFF. The chain combines TRBV6-4 with TRBJ2-2; the D is unclear. The length of the CDR3 is 14 residues. In germline, CDR1 is MRHNA, CDR2 SNTAGT. Trimming left V 0 bases short and J 6 bases short, with 8 bases between.

V and J are TRBV9 and TRBJ2-1; D call uncertain. Germline V gene sequence: CDR1 SGDLS, CDR2 YYNGEE. V lost 0 bases and J 8 bases, leaving 9 bases between the germline ends. There are 13 residues in the CDR3. CDR3 in amino acids: CASSVAINDEQFF. Here the CDR3 DNA reads TGTGCCAGCAGCGTAGCTATAAACGATGAGCAGTTCTTC.

This chain joins TRBV7-9 and TRBJ2-1, with TRBD1 matching over 7 bases. CDR1 is SEHNR, CDR2 FQNEAQ, per germline (reference sequence). Trimming took 5 bases from V and 9 from J; bases not matched to a gene: 13. The CDR3 runs to 15 residues. As DNA, the CDR3 is TGTGCCAGCAGCGTCCGACAGGGCCCGGACAGTGAGCAGTTCTTC. Its protein product is CASSVRQGPDSEQFF.

This chain joins TRBV30 and TRBJ2-7; 7 positions agree with TRBD1. With 3 bases clipped from V and 2 bases from J, the junction kept 4 bases outside the gene matches. The germline CDR1 and CDR2 sequences are GTSNPN and SVGIG (reference sequence). This CDR3 region has 13 residues. CDR3 DNA: TGTGCCTGGAGGACGGACAGGCCCTACGAGCAGTACTTC. Translating gives CAWRTDRPYEQYF.

The CDR3 is CASSELAFGETQYF. Written as DNA, the CDR3 is TGTGCCAGCAGCGAACTAGCTTTTGGAGAGACCCAGTACTTC. This chain uses TRBV9 with TRBJ2-5, with a possible D match to TRBD2 (6 bases). The CDR3 totals 14 residues. Trimming pared 3 bases from V and 4 bases from J, leaving 13 bases between. Germline CDR1 reads SGDLS; CDR2 reads YYNGEE.

The chain uses TRBV19 and TRBJ2-1; D call uncertain. Germline V gene lookup returns CDR1 LNHDA and CDR2 SQIVND (reference sequence). V was pared by 1 base and J by 5 bases, with 12 bases between. The CDR3 runs to 15 residues. The CDR3 DNA sequence: TGTGCCAGTAGTATAGCCCCCATTAGGAACAATGAGCAGTTCTTC. It translates to CASSIAPIRNNEQFF.

The J gene is TRBJ1-2, the V gene TRBV14, with 9 positions matching TRBD1. V lost 0 bases, J lost 8 bases, and 7 bases stayed unmatched. The CDR3 totals 15 residues. The germline gives CDR1 SGHDN, CDR2 FVKESK. The CDR3 spells CASSQDTGQGRGYTF. The CDR3 DNA sequence: TGTGCCAGCAGCCAAGATACGGGACAGGGTAGGGGCTACACCTTC.

The V call is TRBV12-3 or TRBV12-4, the J call TRBJ1-1; 10 positions agree with TRBD1. The CDR3 loop spans 15 amino acids. V was pared by 5 bases and J by 5 bases, with 8 bases of the junction left unmatched. The CDR3 region is CASSRKDRGKTEAFF. For the CDR3, the DNA is TGTGCCAGCAGTCGAAAGGACAGGGGGAAGACTGAAGCTTTCTTT.

V gene TRBV7-2 combines with J gene TRBJ1-5; a possible D gene is TRBD1 (5 bases). Germline CDR1 reads SGHTA; CDR2 reads FQGNSA. V lost 0 bases to trimming and J lost 15 bases, with 15 bases between them. The CDR3 is made up of 13 amino acids. The CDR3 protein is CASSLAGHRGRHF. As DNA, the CDR3 is TGTGCCAGCAGCTTAGCGGGGCACAGAGGACGGCATTTT.

This clonotype was counted a single time. The chain recombines TRBV6-1 with TRBJ2-7; TRBD1 matches at 10 bases. Germline-derived CDR1 and CDR2 are MNHNS and SASEGT. This CDR3 comprises 13 residues. The V gene end was trimmed by 6 bases and the J gene end by 5 bases; junction bases not matched to a gene: 4. CDR3 region: CASRTGGLDEQYF. DNA for the CDR3: TGTGCCAGCAGGACAGGGGGCCTGGACGAGCAGTACTTC.

This sequence joins TRBV10-3 and TRBJ2-1, with 9 positions matching TRBD2. The ends lost 3 bases at V and 14 bases at J; junction bases unmatched: 2. This CDR3 contains 11 residues. CDR1 ENHRY and CDR2 SYGVKD come from the germline V gene. CDR3 sequence (DNA): TGTGCCATCAGTGATGTAGCGGGGGAGTTCTTC. Translation gives CAISDVAGEFF.